The clone carrying this T cell receptor (beta chain) was detected once. Deletions cut 2 bases from V and 0 bases from J, with 11 bases between. CDR1 and CDR2 from the germline V gene are SGDLS and YYNGEE. This CDR3 spans 15 amino acids. TCRdb's copy holds only in-frame clones and misses some; the assay was immunoSEQ multiplex PCR. The table has 55,000 to 75,000 clones, about 80% seen once. These data are taken from a study of blood T cell repertoires in COVID-19. Overall study context: The cDNA or gDNA used as material had been derived from T cells, B-cell-depleted T cells, or PBMCs.

This sequence joins TRBV9 and TRBJ1-1, with D tentatively TRBD1 (6 bases). The receptor's source is a man between 70 and 80 years old with acute or convalescent COVID-19. Material: peripheral blood. This CDR3 reads CASSVSRDMNTEAFF. The DNA for the CDR3 is TGTGCCAGCAGCGTTTCCAGGGACATGAACACTGAAGCTTTCTTT.